Below, 32 T cell receptor beta chains from the same sample are listed, as sequenced in a study of blood T cell repertoires in COVID-19. Generated by immunoSEQ multiplex PCR, the TCRdb table keeps only in-frame clones and is missing some. Counted here are fewer than 400,000 clones, roughly nine tenths occurring once; the ten biggest clones make up over 4%. What was sequenced was PBMCs or T cells enriched from blood (not recorded which). The receptor set was obtained from a man aged 55 to 69 who had recovered from COVID-19.

J is TRBJ2-7 and V is TRBV28; 11 bases align to TRBD2. The CDR3 covers 16 residues. Germline trimming cut 5 bases from V and 3 bases from J; bases unmatched to any gene: 9. Germline-derived CDR1 and CDR2 are MDHEN and SYDVKM. The CDR3 DNA reads TGTGCCAGCAGTCCGACAGGACTAGCGGGCTTCTACGAGCAGTACTTC. It is translated as CASSPTGLAGFYEQYF.

This clone was seen just once. The chain is built from TRBV2 and TRBJ1-3, with a weak D call TRBD1 (6 bases). V gave up 5 bases and J gave up 0 bases, with 14 bases separating them. Germline V CDR1 and CDR2: SNHLY, FYNNEI. This CDR3 is 16 amino acids long. DNA of the CDR3: TGTGCCAGCAGTATACGACAGGCCCGCTCTGGAAACACCATATATTTT. It is translated as CASSIRQARSGNTIYF.

The chain combines TRBV10-3 with TRBJ2-1, with no clear D. V was pared by 8 bases and J by 5 bases, with 7 bases between. The CDR3 sequence is 11 residues long. Germline CDR1 ENHRY, CDR2 SYGVKD. The DNA of the CDR3 is TGTGCCATCTCGTCTCACAATGAGCAGTTCTTC. Amino acids: CAISSHNEQFF.

This clone was seen once. This chain links TRBV5-4 with TRBJ2-5; the match to TRBD2 covers 9 bases. The CDR3 contains 18 residues. Germline loops: CDR1 SGHNT, CDR2 YYREEE (reference sequence). J lost 1 base, V lost 2 bases, and 12 bases had no gene match. CDR3 loop: CASSFPDFPAGGQETQYF. CDR3 in DNA: TGTGCCAGCAGCTTTCCCGACTTCCCAGCGGGAGGCCAAGAGACCCAGTACTTC.

The J gene is TRBJ1-5, the V gene TRBV5-1; tentative D call: TRBD1 (6 bases). CDR3 length: 16 residues. V shed 7 bases and J shed 4 bases, with 21 bases lying between them. CDR1 and CDR2 (germline): SGHRS, YFSETQ. The CDR3 loop reads CASSTGPRAENQPQHF. The CDR3 nucleotides read TGCGCCAGCTCAACAGGGCCCCGGGCCGAAAATCAGCCCCAGCATTTT.

This clone has only one observation. The chain has TRBV19 and TRBJ1-4; a weak D match, TRBD1 (6 bases). CDR3 length equals 17 residues. V was clipped by 5 bases and J by 2 bases, with 18 bases between them. Germline lookup yields CDR1 LNHDA and CDR2 SQIVND (reference sequence). DNA for the CDR3: TGTGCCAGTAGTCACGGACAGCCCTCCGGGACTAATGAAAAACTGTTTTTT. This translates into CASSHGQPSGTNEKLFF.

As to this clone: This sample also contains other DNA sequences that code for the same CDR3. This sequence joins TRBV7-9 and TRBJ1-2, with TRBD1 matching over 7 bases. The J segment lost 4 bases and the V segment lost 4 bases, leaving 18 bases of the junction unmatched. Germline CDR1 SEHNR, CDR2 FQNEAQ (reference sequence). The CDR3 consists of 18 residues. CDR3 sequence reads: CASSSLSDHAGGSYGYTF. The CDR3 bases are TGTGCCAGCAGCTCACTATCAGATCACGCAGGGGGTTCCTATGGCTACACCTTC.

A few counts support this clone. This chain uses TRBV10-3 with TRBJ1-6, with 7 bases aligning to TRBD1. The CDR3 totals 13 residues. Germline V gives CDR1 ENHRY, CDR2 SYGVKD. Trimming at V came to 3 bases and at J to 14 bases, leaving 7 bases not matched to a gene. The CDR3 loop is CAISDQGEVSLHF. The CDR3 nucleotides read TGTGCCATCAGTGACCAGGGGGAGGTATCCCTCCACTTT.

The J gene is TRBJ1-5, the V gene TRBV2, with a possible D match to TRBD1 (6 bases). This CDR3 is 15 amino acids long. CDR1 and CDR2 (germline): SNHLY, FYNNEI. The germline V and J ends were trimmed by 6 bases and 1 base, with 13 bases remaining between them. The CDR3 nucleotides are TGTGCCAGCAGCCCAGGGACATTCAGCAATCAGCCCCAGCATTTT. Its translation: CASSPGTFSNQPQHF.

The chain has TRBV4-1 and TRBJ2-7; 7 bases align to TRBD2. CDR3 size: 16 residues. Germline V gives CDR1 MGHRA, CDR2 YSYEKL. V lost 1 base, J lost 0 bases, and 6 bases stayed unmatched. For the CDR3, the DNA is TGCGCCAGCAGCCAAGTAGTAGCGGGCCCCTCCTACGAGCAGTACTTC. This sequence encodes CASSQVVAGPSYEQYF.

The chain combines TRBV9 with TRBJ1-2; 9 positions agree with TRBD1. The CDR3 totals 16 residues. Germline CDR1 and CDR2: SGDLS and YYNGEE. V gave up 0 bases and J gave up 5 bases; unmatched junction bases: 8. The CDR3 loop reads CASSVAGTGRIYGYTF. The CDR3 nucleotides are TGTGCCAGCAGCGTAGCTGGGACAGGGAGGATTTATGGCTACACCTTC.

The chain employs TRBV7-6 and TRBJ2-2, with 9 nucleotides matching TRBD2. Germline CDR1 SGHVS, CDR2 FNYEAQ. Trimming at V came to 3 bases and at J to 4 bases, leaving 15 bases not matched to a gene. The CDR3 runs 19 residues. The CDR3 sequence is CASSLQQGGVAGVTGELFF. For the CDR3, the DNA is TGTGCCAGCAGCTTGCAACAGGGTGGAGTAGCGGGAGTCACCGGGGAGCTGTTTTTT.

The count of this clone is one. The chain employs TRBV10-3 and TRBJ2-2, with 7 bases fitting TRBD2. Germline CDR1 reads ENHRY; CDR2 reads SYGVKD. This CDR3 has 15 residues. V was pared by 3 bases and J by 3 bases, with 4 bases of the junction left unmatched. In DNA, the CDR3 is TGTGCCATCAGTGACCCAGCGGGGCACACCGGGGAGCTGTTTTTT. This gives the protein CAISDPAGHTGELFF.

The V gene is TRBV6-1, the J gene TRBJ1-4; D is unresolved. The germline V gene encodes CDR1 MNHNS and CDR2 SASEGT. This CDR3 is built from 17 residues. Trimming removed 0 bases from V and 5 bases from J, with 16 bases in between. As DNA, the CDR3 is TGTGCCAGCAGTGAAGCTTCGGGCGGGCTGGGGAATGAAAAACTGTTTTTT. The encoded protein is CASSEASGGLGNEKLFF.

This chain links TRBV12-2 with TRBJ2-2; the DNA was not compared with TRBD2, the D call given in the table. TRBV12-2 is shown as a pseudogene. The CDR3 is 21 amino acids. The CDR3 nucleotides read TGTGCAAGTCGCTTAGCGGCGGGGGGATGTTTTCCACCGTCGAACACCGGGGAGCTGTTTTTT. This sequence encodes CASRLAAGGCFPPSNTGELFF.

This clone appeared a single time. This chain links TRBV6-5 with TRBJ2-1, with a tentative D call TRBD2 (6 bases). The ends were cut back, 10 bases at V and 0 bases at J, with 16 bases in the middle. This CDR3 is 15 amino acids long. Germline V gene data show CDR1 as MNHEY and CDR2 as SVGAGI. CDR3 DNA: TGTGCCACCACCTTAGCGGCGAGCTCCTACAATGAGCAGTTCTTC. It yields the protein CATTLAASSYNEQFF.

The rearrangement links TRBV5-5 to TRBJ2-5; perhaps TRBD2 as D (5 bases). The ends were cut back, 0 bases at V and 5 bases at J, with 8 bases in the middle. This CDR3 spans 13 amino acids. Germline CDR1 and CDR2: SGHKS and YYEKEE (reference sequence). The CDR3 DNA is TGTGCCAGCAGCTTGGCGGGGATGGAGACCCAGTACTTC. Its protein is CASSLAGMETQYF.

The V call is TRBV7-2, the J call TRBJ1-3; D is undetermined. Trimming took 5 bases from V and 7 from J, leaving 9 bases between them. CDR3 length equals 12 residues. Germline V gene data show CDR1 as SGHTA and CDR2 as FQGNSA. For the CDR3, the DNA is TGTGCCAGCAGCCCGGGAGCGAACACCATATATTTT. The encoded protein is CASSPGANTIYF.

In regard to this clone: Other DNA sequences from this sample encode an identical CDR3 as well. The chain is built from TRBV6-1 and TRBJ1-2; no reliable D call. Per germline, CDR1 MNHNS and CDR2 SASEGT. The CDR3 contains 15 residues. V lost 1 base, J lost 0 bases, and 9 bases lay in between. CDR3 loop: CASSEVAGANYGYTF. CDR3 DNA: TGTGCCAGCAGTGAAGTTGCCGGGGCTAACTATGGCTACACCTTC.

The J gene is TRBJ1-3, the V gene TRBV6-5; TRBD1 might be the D (6 bases). CDR3 length: 13 amino acids. The V gene's germline CDR1 is MNHEY and CDR2 SVGAGI. V lost 4 bases, J lost 4 bases, and 8 bases lay in between. CDR3 amino acids: CASSFDRGNTIYF. The CDR3 nucleotides read TGTGCCAGCAGTTTCGACAGGGGAAACACCATATATTTT.

V and J are TRBV7-2 and TRBJ2-3, with TRBD2 matching 11 bases. The CDR3 length is 15 residues. V gave up 1 base and J gave up 5 bases; unmatched junction bases: 2. Germline CDR1 and CDR2: SGHTA and FQGNSA. CDR3 in DNA: TGTGCCAGCAGCTTAGTTAGCGGGAGGGTAGATACGCAGTATTTT. This encodes CASSLVSGRVDTQYF.

V gene TRBV18 combines with J gene TRBJ2-1; D is undetermined. From germline, CDR1 is KGHSH and CDR2 LQKENI. The V gene lost 6 bases and the J gene lost 8 bases, with 8 bases spanning the gap. The CDR3 totals 11 residues. This CDR3 reads CASSPADEQFF. Here the CDR3 DNA reads TGTGCCAGCTCTCCGGCGGATGAGCAGTTCTTC.

The rearrangement joins TRBV3-1 (or the pseudogene TRBV3-2) to TRBJ2-3; D is ambiguous. The CDR3 runs 13 residues. CDR1 and CDR2 (germline): LGHDT, YNNKEL (reference sequence). Trimming shortened V by 4 bases and J by 3 bases, and 8 bases separated the two germline ends. The CDR3 bases are TGTGCCAGCAGCCCCGGTTTAACAGATACGCAGTATTTT. Its translation: CASSPGLTDTQYF.

V usage is TRBV5-1 and J usage is TRBJ1-3; the D gene is possibly TRBD1 (5 bases). CDR3 size: 14 residues. The ends were cut back, 3 bases at V and 0 bases at J, with 7 bases in the middle. Germline lookup yields CDR1 SGHRS and CDR2 YFSETQ. The CDR3: CASSSDSSGNTIYF. CDR3 DNA: TGCGCCAGCAGCTCCGACAGCTCTGGAAACACCATATATTTT.

V and J are TRBV27 and TRBJ1-4; D is uncertain. This CDR3 region has 15 residues. The V gene lost 5 bases and the J gene lost 1 base, with 11 bases spanning the gap. Germline V gives CDR1 MNHEY, CDR2 SMNVEV (reference sequence). The CDR3 here is CASSPGLRTNEKLFF. The CDR3 bases are TGTGCCAGCAGTCCTGGACTGCGAACTAATGAAAAACTGTTTTTT.

The rearrangement joins TRBV4-1 to TRBJ1-1; 7 nucleotides line up with TRBD1. The ends lost 4 bases at V and 1 base at J; junction bases unmatched: 3. CDR1 MGHRA and CDR2 YSYEKL come from the germline V gene. This CDR3 has 14 amino acids. The CDR3 bases are TGCGCCAGCAGCCCCCGGACAGGGAACACTGAAGCTTTCTTT. Encoded protein: CASSPRTGNTEAFF.

In its sample, this clone was seen once. The chain joins TRBV5-1 to TRBJ2-7; 11 bases are a match to TRBD2. The CDR3 is 16 residues long. From germline, CDR1 is SGHRS and CDR2 YFSETQ. V lost 4 bases and J lost 6; bases outside the gene matches: 12. The CDR3: CASSPLAGGLASEQYF. For the CDR3, the DNA is TGCGCCAGCAGCCCGCTAGCGGGAGGACTCGCCAGCGAGCAGTACTTC.

This chain connects TRBV29-1 to TRBJ2-2, with 10 bases matching TRBD2. CDR1 is SQVTM and CDR2 is ANQGSEA in the germline V gene. The CDR3 runs 16 residues. With 2 bases clipped from V and 4 bases from J, the junction kept 7 bases outside the gene matches. CDR3 amino acids: CSVERLAGVGTGELFF. The CDR3 nucleotides read TGCAGCGTTGAACGTCTAGCGGGAGTGGGCACCGGGGAGCTGTTTTTT.

The rearrangement joins TRBV28 to TRBJ2-6, with 8 bases matching TRBD1. The CDR3 totals 16 residues. J was trimmed by 0 bases and V by 10 bases; bases with no gene match: 8. Germline V gene lookup returns CDR1 MDHEN and CDR2 SYDVKM. The CDR3 DNA reads TGTGCCACCATGGACAGGGAGAGCTCTGGGGCCAACGTCCTGACTTTC. Its protein is CATMDRESSGANVLTF. Supplemented by reference TRBV28 and TRBJ2-6, the full variable domain reads DVKVTQSSRYLVKRTGEKVFLECVQDMDHENMFWYRQDPGLGLRLIYFSYDVKMKEKGDIPEGYSVSREKKERFSLILESASTNQTSMYLCATMDRESSGANVLTFGAGSRLTVL.

This sequence joins TRBV3-1 (or the pseudogene TRBV3-2) and TRBJ2-7; D is perhaps TRBD1 (5 bases). Germline V gene lookup returns CDR1 LGHDT and CDR2 YNNKEL (reference sequence). V was cut by 3 bases and J by 7 bases, with 10 bases left in between. This CDR3 is built from 12 residues. Written as DNA, the CDR3 is TGTGCCAGCAGCCACCAGGGTAGGGAGCAGTACTTC. Translation: CASSHQGREQYF.

This sequence joins TRBV14 and TRBJ2-3, with D possibly matching TRBD2 (5 bases). CDR1 is SGHDN and CDR2 is FVKESK in the germline V gene. V was pared by 4 bases and J by 4 bases, with 15 bases between. This CDR3 spans 15 amino acids. The CDR3 spells CASSPLKGVPDTQYF. For the CDR3, the DNA is TGTGCCAGCAGCCCCCTGAAGGGAGTCCCAGATACGCAGTATTTT.

The chain couples TRBV6-5 to TRBJ2-1; 8 bases are a match to TRBD1. Germline V gives CDR1 MNHEY, CDR2 SVGAGI. With 4 bases clipped from V and 7 bases from J, the junction kept 9 bases outside the gene matches. CDR3 length equals 15 residues. The CDR3 nucleotides are TGTGCCAGCAGTTCGGACAGGGCTCGTGGTAATGAGCAGTTCTTC. Translated, it gives CASSSDRARGNEQFF.